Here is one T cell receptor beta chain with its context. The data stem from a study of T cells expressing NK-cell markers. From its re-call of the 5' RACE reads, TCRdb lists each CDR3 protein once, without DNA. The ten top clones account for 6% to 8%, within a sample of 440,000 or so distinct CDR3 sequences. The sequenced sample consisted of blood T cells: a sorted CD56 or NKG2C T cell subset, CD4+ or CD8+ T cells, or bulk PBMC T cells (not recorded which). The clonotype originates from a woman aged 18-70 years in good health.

This CDR3 reads CSARDLGGGSTDTQYF. The chain combines TRBV20-1 with TRBJ2-3; TCRdb lists TRBD2, though no DNA is available to test this call. This CDR3 contains 16 residues. Germline V CDR1 and CDR2: DFQATT, SNEGSKA (reference sequence).